The clone carrying this TCR beta chain was seen just once. This record belongs to a study of blood T cell repertoires in COVID-19. Across the study: Samples representing acute and convalescent COVID-19 were sourced from the United States, Italy and Spain. From T cells, B-cell-depleted T cells, or PBMCs came the material, which was cDNA or gDNA.

Per the study methods: The authors estimated nucleated cell counts from reference gene primer amplification. TCRdb's copy holds only in-frame clones and misses some; the assay was immunoSEQ multiplex PCR. That table furnishes V, J and clone size, whereas the DNA furnished D and trimming. The table has 35,000 to 55,000 clones, roughly four fifths seen once. CDR1 and CDR2 from the germline V gene are SNHLY and FYNNEI. This CDR3 is 14 amino acids long. V was clipped by 8 bases and J by 0 bases; unmatched bases: 1. Sequenced: peripheral blood. The chain links TRBV2 to TRBJ2-2, with 9 bases lining up with TRBD2. This clonotype was sampled from a man aged 55 to 69 with active COVID-19. The CDR3 nucleotides read TGTGCCAGCGGGACTAGCCCGAACACCGGGGAGCTGTTTTTT. As protein: CASGTSPNTGELFF.